The TCR beta chain under discussion was sequenced for a study of T cells expressing NK-cell markers. The overall study: Cells sorted as CD3+CD56+NKG2C+, CD3+CD56+NKG2C- and CD3+CD56-NKG2C+ T cells supplied the TCR beta repertoires.

The CDR3 runs 13 residues. From germline, CDR1 is DFQATT and CDR2 SNEGSKA (reference sequence). About this clonotype itself: Its antigen is as yet unknown.

Study conclusions and caveats: Questions lingered over whether expanded NKG2C+ T cell clones were HCMV-specific.

TCRdb re-called the 5' RACE reads and shows each CDR3 protein once, DNA omitted. The sample features about 440,000 distinct CDR3 sequences, with 7.3% in its top ten. Sequencing was performed on blood T cells: a sorted CD56 or NKG2C T cell subset, CD4+ or CD8+ T cells, or bulk PBMC T cells (not recorded which). This rearrangement joins TRBV20-1 to TRBJ2-1. The sequence derives from a woman aged 18 to 69 in good health. CDR3 loop: CSASGSDYNEQFF.